The present entry profiles one T cell receptor (beta chain) with its context. Profiled with immunoSEQ multiplex PCR; TCRdb holds only in-frame clones, not every one. The sample contains 160,000 or so clones, about 82% of which appear only once. The data belong to a study of cytomegalovirus exposure and HLA in healthy donors. CDR1 is PRHDT and CDR2 is FYEKMQ in the germline V gene (reference sequence). The CDR3 sequence is 14 residues long. The V gene end was trimmed by 5 bases and the J gene end by 3 bases; junction bases not matched to a gene: 5. This receptor was identified in a man under 40 in good health and CMV-seropositive. Specimen: PBMCs. This chain uses TRBV13 with TRBJ1-2, with 8 nucleotides matching TRBD1. The CDR3 is CASSLRQGYYGYTF. DNA of the CDR3: TGTGCCAGCAGCCTAAGACAGGGGTACTATGGCTACACCTTC.